This record looks at one TCR beta chain sequence and its context. Its antigen remains unidentified. The data belong to a study of cytomegalovirus exposure and HLA in healthy donors. Study-level points and caveats: A list of 164 TCR beta chains associated with cytomegalovirus was given. The authors confirmed in vitro that a few CMV-associated chains were specific for CMV antigens. Reports described diagnosis of cytomegalovirus status by the classifier as highly specific and sensitive.

Repertoires were generated with immunoSEQ multiplex PCR, while TCRdb's copy carries only in-frame clones and drops some. The repertoire holds around 190,000 clones, with more than 70% as singletons. Sequencing was done on a sample of PBMCs. The clonotype originates from a young woman in good health and CMV-seronegative.

In DNA, the CDR3 is TGTGCCAGCAGCTCCCGACAGGGTCCGTCGGAAAAACTGTTTTTT. Amino acid sequence: CASSSRQGPSEKLFF. V gene TRBV7-9 combines with J gene TRBJ1-4, with 7 nucleotides matching TRBD1. This CDR3 spans 15 amino acids. Germline V gene data show CDR1 as SEHNR and CDR2 as FQNEAQ (reference sequence). V was pared by 4 bases and J by 8 bases, with 10 bases of the junction left unmatched.